Described below is a single T cell receptor (beta chain) sequence and its context. This specimen comes from a study of blood T cell repertoires in COVID-19. As for the study in general: The study drew acute and convalescent COVID-19 samples from the United States, Italy and Spain. Nucleic acid was either cDNA or gDNA, and it came from T cells, B-cell-depleted T cells, or PBMCs.

Per the original methods: Nucleated cell counts were estimated from reference gene primer amplification. Assay: immunoSEQ multiplex PCR; the TCRdb copy retains only in-frame clones and omits some. V and J calls and clone size are those listed in that table; D and trimming were worked out from the DNA. The sample yields 240,000 or so clones, 88% seen once. The material sequenced was peripheral blood. The TCR originated in a woman aged 40 to 49 who had recovered from COVID-19.

The CDR3 region has the DNA TGCGCCAGCAGACTCGCAGGGGGCGAGCACAATGAGCAGTTCTTC. Its translation is CASRLAGGEHNEQFF. The chain has TRBV5-1 and TRBJ2-1; 8 bases align to TRBD1. Germline CDR1 and CDR2: SGHRS and YFSETQ. The ends lost 5 bases at V and 5 bases at J; junction bases unmatched: 9. The CDR3 has 15 residues. Supplemented by reference TRBV5-1 and TRBJ2-1, the full variable domain reads KAGVTQTPRYLIKTRGQQVTLSCSPISGHRSVSWYQQTPGQGLQFLFEYFSETQRNKGNFPGRFSGRQFSNSRSEMNVSTLELGDSALYLCASRLAGGEHNEQFFGPGTRLTVL.